The 11 T cell receptor beta chains below all came from one sample that was sequenced in a study of T cell responses to AZD1222 COVID-19 vaccine. Sequencing used immunoSEQ multiplex PCR; TCRdb keeps in-frame clones, though not all of them. There are 53,000 or so clones in the sample; more than 80% occur only once, and under 25% lies in the top ten. The sample was peripheral blood, taken on day 0 of MenACWY control vaccination. These receptor sequences come from an adult in good health.

V gene TRBV14 combines with J gene TRBJ1-1, with a tentative D call TRBD1 (6 bases). Germline V gene data show CDR1 as SGHDN and CDR2 as FVKESK. V was trimmed by 1 base and J by 1 base, leaving 16 bases between them. This CDR3 is built from 17 residues. As DNA, the CDR3 is TGTGCCAGCAGCCAAGTCGGTTCACCGGGACAGAACACTGAAGCTTTCTTT. Translating gives CASSQVGSPGQNTEAFF.

The chain employs TRBV24-1 and TRBJ2-7; D is undetermined. The CDR3 runs to 13 residues. Per germline, CDR1 KGHDR and CDR2 SFDVKD. V lost 3 bases, J lost 0 bases, and 5 bases lay in between. The CDR3 loop is CATSDDISYEQYF. In DNA, the CDR3 is TGTGCCACCAGTGATGACATCTCCTACGAGCAGTACTTC.

This chain joins TRBV19 and TRBJ2-1, with TRBD2 identical over 12 bases. Trimming at V came to 1 base and at J to 14 bases, leaving 6 bases not matched to a gene. The CDR3 totals 14 residues. Germline-derived CDR1 and CDR2 are LNHDA and SQIVND (reference sequence). The CDR3: CASSIVLAGGPEFF. CDR3 nucleotide sequence: TGTGCCAGTAGTATAGTCCTAGCGGGAGGGCCCGAGTTCTTC.

The rearrangement links TRBV18 to TRBJ2-7; perhaps D is TRBD1 or TRBD2 (5 bases each). Trimming stripped 5 bases from V and 4 bases from J, with 12 bases between. Germline assignment: CDR1 KGHSH and CDR2 LQKENI. The CDR3 has 13 amino acids. The CDR3 region has the DNA TGTGCCAGCTCATGGGACGGATCTTACGAGCAGTACTTC. Its protein product is CASSWDGSYEQYF.

This chain links TRBV15 with TRBJ1-1; D uncertain. Germline lookup yields CDR1 LNHNV and CDR2 YYDKDF (reference sequence). The CDR3 sequence is 14 residues long. The V and J ends lost 1 base and 5 bases respectively, with 11 bases between them. CDR3 sequence reads: CATSRGGSRTEAFF. The CDR3 region has the DNA TGTGCCACCAGCAGAGGTGGGAGTAGGACTGAAGCTTTCTTT.

The chain is built from TRBV7-2 and TRBJ2-1, with 8 bases lining up with TRBD1. This CDR3 spans 15 amino acids. With 5 bases clipped from V and 2 bases from J, the junction kept 5 bases outside the gene matches. The germline V gene encodes CDR1 SGHTA and CDR2 FQGNSA. The CDR3 DNA reads TGTGCCAGCAGCCTCCGGGACAGGACCTACAATGAGCAGTTCTTC. It translates to CASSLRDRTYNEQFF.

The genes are TRBV18 and TRBJ2-7, with D hard to call. Trimming stripped 6 bases from V and 0 bases from J, with 12 bases between. Germline lookup yields CDR1 KGHSH and CDR2 LQKENI. The CDR3 length is 14 residues. The CDR3 DNA sequence: TGTGCCAGCTCCTCCCCGGAGTCCTCCTACGAGCAGTACTTC. Translated: CASSSPESSYEQYF.

The chain couples TRBV7-9 to TRBJ2-1; TRBD1 aligns across 9 bases. Germline-derived CDR1 and CDR2 are SEHNR and FQNEAQ (reference sequence). Unmatched junction bases numbered 8, after V lost 8 bases and J lost 6 bases. The CDR3 has 14 amino acids. CDR3 in amino acids: CASVTGTGSNEQFF. The CDR3 coding sequence is TGTGCCAGCGTTACCGGGACAGGGAGCAATGAGCAGTTCTTC.

The V gene is TRBV10-1, the J gene TRBJ2-1; TRBD2 aligns across 15 bases. Germline V gives CDR1 WNHNN, CDR2 SYGVQD (reference sequence). The CDR3 is made up of 16 amino acids. V lost 7 bases to trimming and J lost 10 bases; unmatched junction nucleotides: 11. This CDR3 reads CASTDKGLAGGGEQFF. The CDR3 DNA reads as TGCGCCAGCACCGACAAGGGACTAGCGGGAGGTGGAGAGCAGTTCTTC.

This chain connects TRBV11-2 to TRBJ2-7; D not resolved. Germline V CDR1 and CDR2: SGHAT, FQNNGV. The CDR3 covers 14 residues. The V end was cut by 4 bases, the J end by 2 bases, with 12 bases between. The chain's CDR3 is CASSSLGRPYEQYF. The CDR3 DNA follows: TGTGCCAGCAGCTCCCTGGGCAGGCCCTACGAGCAGTACTTC.

CDR3 in DNA: TGTGCCAGCAGCTTACCCCGCGGAGCTACGGACGAGCAGTACTTC. It specifies CASSLPRGATDEQYF. The chain carries TRBV5-6 and TRBJ2-7; D gene ambiguous. Deletions cut 2 bases from V and 5 bases from J, with 17 bases between. Per germline, CDR1 SGHDT and CDR2 YYEEEE. This CDR3 spans 15 amino acids.